The 27 T cell receptor beta chains presented below share a single source sample, sequenced in a study of control samples from healthy donors and cancer patients. TCRdb's copy holds only in-frame clones and misses some; the assay was immunoSEQ multiplex PCR. The sample carries approximately 100,000 clones, 80% to 95% recorded once. Sequencing was carried out using blood. The receptors shown here come from a human donor in good health. The donor label of this sample is uncertain.

This rearrangement joins TRBV9 to TRBJ1-2; TRBD1 might be the D (6 bases). The length of the CDR3 is 13 residues. Germline V lookup: CDR1 SGDLS, CDR2 YYNGEE. The V end was cut by 0 bases, the J end by 8 bases, with 11 bases between. The CDR3 DNA follows: TGTGCCAGCAGCGTAGGGCAGGGGTTCGGCTACACCTTC. Protein sequence: CASSVGQGFGYTF.

The V gene is TRBV12-3 or TRBV12-4, the J gene TRBJ1-2, with D uncertain. This CDR3 is 12 amino acids long. V was cut by 5 bases and J by 2 bases, with 6 bases left in between. Here the CDR3 reads CASSGLNYGYTF. The DNA of the CDR3 is TGTGCCAGCAGTGGGCTGAACTATGGCTACACCTTC.

The chain couples TRBV25-1 to TRBJ1-1; D unresolved. This CDR3 has 12 amino acids. Germline-derived CDR1 and CDR2 are MGHDK and SYGVNS. Trimming removed 2 bases from V and 5 bases from J, with 6 bases in between. This chain's CDR3 is CASSELSTEAFF. CDR3 bases: TGTGCCAGCAGTGAACTTAGTACTGAAGCTTTCTTT.

The chain links TRBV7-9 to TRBJ1-1; D not resolved. V lost 0 bases and J 0 bases, leaving 8 bases between the germline ends. Germline CDR1 reads SEHNR; CDR2 reads FQNEAQ (reference sequence). The CDR3 loop spans 15 amino acids. CDR3 nucleotides: TGTGCCAGCAGCTTAGCTAGGCCGCTGAACACTGAAGCTTTCTTT. Translated, it gives CASSLARPLNTEAFF.

The chain is built from TRBV24-1 and TRBJ2-2, with 9 bases matching TRBD1. CDR3 length: 16 residues. V shed 4 bases and J 6 bases; nucleotides not matched to a gene: 8. Germline loops: CDR1 KGHDR, CDR2 SFDVKD. This CDR3 reads CATSDPRTGEAGELFF. The DNA for the CDR3 is TGTGCCACCAGTGACCCCCGGACAGGGGAGGCCGGGGAGCTGTTTTTT.

The chain links TRBV19 to TRBJ1-6; D is ambiguous. This CDR3 has 15 residues. Per germline, CDR1 LNHDA and CDR2 SQIVND (reference sequence). V lost 5 bases and J lost 0, with 8 bases in between. The DNA of the CDR3 is TGTGCCAGTAGTTTGGTTAACTCCTATAATTCACCCCTCCACTTT. As protein: CASSLVNSYNSPLHF.

V is TRBV27 and J is TRBJ1-1; D perhaps matches TRBD1 (6 bases). Trimming removed 6 bases at V and 0 bases at J, with 23 bases between. CDR3 size: 18 residues. The germline gives CDR1 MNHEY, CDR2 SMNVEV (reference sequence). The CDR3 DNA reads as TGTGCCAGCAGAACCGTGGTTAACCAGGGGCTGATGAACACTGAAGCTTTCTTT. This encodes CASRTVVNQGLMNTEAFF.

This clone was found a few times. V and J are TRBV6-5 and TRBJ1-2; possible D gene TRBD1, 6 bases. Germline loops: CDR1 MNHEY, CDR2 SVGAGI. The CDR3 runs to 14 residues. Trimming stripped 6 bases from V and 8 bases from J, with 19 bases between. CDR3 region: CASRTGGGAWGYTF. CDR3 DNA sequence: TGTGCCAGCAGGACGGGGGGGGGCGCCTGGGGCTACACCTTC.

V gene TRBV5-1 combines with J gene TRBJ2-5; no reliable D call. Trimming stripped 0 bases from V and 2 bases from J, with 11 bases between. The V gene's germline CDR1 is SGHRS and CDR2 YFSETQ. The CDR3 length is 15 residues. Here the CDR3 DNA reads TGCGCCAGCAGCTTGGGCGGTAACTTACAAGAGACCCAGTACTTC. It is translated as CASSLGGNLQETQYF. Combining the CDR3 with reference TRBV5-1 and TRBJ2-5 gives the whole variable domain KAGVTQTPRYLIKTRGQQVTLSCSPISGHRSVSWYQQTPGQGLQFLFEYFSETQRNKGNFPGRFSGRQFSNSRSEMNVSTLELGDSALYLCASSLGGNLQETQYFGPGTRLLVL.

The chain couples TRBV5-1 to TRBJ2-1, with D uncertain. Trimming left V 1 base short and J 1 base short, with 12 bases between. This CDR3 has 16 residues. Looked up from germline, CDR1 is SGHRS and CDR2 is YFSETQ. The CDR3 DNA reads TGCGCCAGCAGCTTGACGTCGACTGATTCCTACAATGAGCAGTTCTTC. Its translation: CASSLTSTDSYNEQFF.

The chain uses TRBV4-2 and TRBJ2-2; D is uncertain. This CDR3 contains 14 residues. Per the germline V gene, CDR1 is LGHNA and CDR2 is YNFKEQ. With 1 base removed from V and 0 bases from J, the gap between germline ends came to 3 bases. The CDR3 coding sequence is TGTGCCAGCAGCCAAGTGACGAACACCGGGGAGCTGTTTTTT. It encodes CASSQVTNTGELFF.

This chain joins TRBV5-6 and TRBJ1-5, with D uncertain. The CDR3 loop spans 17 amino acids. V was trimmed by 0 bases and J by 0 bases, leaving 13 bases between them. Germline values: CDR1 SGHDT, CDR2 YYEEEE. The CDR3 spells CASSLGPSQYSNQPQHF. The CDR3 DNA is TGTGCCAGCAGCTTGGGGCCCAGCCAATATAGCAATCAGCCCCAGCATTTT. Drawing the rest from reference TRBV5-6 and TRBJ1-5, the complete variable domain is DAGVTQSPTHLIKTRGQQVTLRCSPKSGHDTVSWYQQALGQGPQFIFQYYEEEERQRGNFPDRFSGHQFPNYSSELNVNALLLGDSALYLCASSLGPSQYSNQPQHFGDGTRLSIL.

This rearrangement joins TRBV30 to TRBJ1-4; a weak D match, TRBD1 (5 bases). Trimming stripped 5 bases from V and 12 bases from J, with 13 bases between. The germline CDR1 and CDR2 sequences are GTSNPN and SVGIG (reference sequence). This CDR3 contains 11 residues. This chain's CDR3 is CAWDRTGQLFF. The CDR3 DNA reads TGTGCCTGGGACCGTACGGGACAACTGTTTTTT.

J is TRBJ2-1 and V is TRBV12-3 or TRBV12-4, with D hard to call. V dropped 7 bases and J dropped 10 bases, with 17 bases sitting between them. This CDR3 is 13 amino acids long. For the CDR3, the DNA is TGTGCCAGCATACCATCTCAGAGGAAGGAGCAGTTCTTC. Amino acids: CASIPSQRKEQFF.

The chain employs TRBV19 and TRBJ1-2, with D possibly being TRBD1 (6 bases). V was clipped by 2 bases and J by 5 bases, with 12 bases between them. This CDR3 spans 14 amino acids. From germline, CDR1 is LNHDA and CDR2 SQIVND (reference sequence). The CDR3: CASSIRGHRYGYTF. The DNA for the CDR3 is TGTGCCAGTAGTATACGGGGGCATCGGTATGGCTACACCTTC.

The rearrangement links TRBV14 to TRBJ2-1; possible D gene TRBD2, 5 bases. The CDR3 is made up of 15 amino acids. Trimming took off 5 bases at V and 3 bases at J, with 14 bases between the two ends. Per the germline V gene, CDR1 is SGHDN and CDR2 is FVKESK. For the CDR3, the DNA is TGTGCCAGCAGCGAGGGTCCGGCAGACTACAATGAGCAGTTCTTC. Protein product: CASSEGPADYNEQFF.

The V and J genes are TRBV27 and TRBJ2-7; perhaps TRBD2 as D (5 bases). Trimming cost V 3 bases and J 4 bases, with 19 bases left between them. CDR3 length: 16 residues. Germline V gene lookup returns CDR1 MNHEY and CDR2 SMNVEV (reference sequence). The DNA of the CDR3 is TGTGCCAGCAGTTTCCTGCGGGCTTCCCCGGGGTACGAGCAGTACTTC. Amino acid sequence: CASSFLRASPGYEQYF.

The chain combines TRBV9 with TRBJ1-2, with D uncertain. CDR1 SGDLS and CDR2 YYNGEE come from the germline V gene. V dropped 0 bases and J dropped 4 bases, with 10 bases sitting between them. CDR3 length equals 14 residues. DNA for the CDR3: TGTGCCAGCAGCGTAGAAGAGGGCCTCTATGGCTACACCTTC. Amino acids: CASSVEEGLYGYTF.

The chain joins TRBV19 to TRBJ1-6; D is undetermined. Germline assignment: CDR1 LNHDA and CDR2 SQIVND (reference sequence). The germline V and J ends were trimmed by 5 bases and 11 bases, with 10 bases remaining between them. There are 12 residues in the CDR3. The CDR3, as DNA: TGTGCCAGTAGTGCATCTATGGCACCCCTCCACTTT. Residues: CASSASMAPLHF.

This chain links TRBV6-4 with TRBJ2-3; possible D gene TRBD2, 6 bases. Germline values: CDR1 MRHNA, CDR2 SNTAGT. Trimming stripped 6 bases from V and 3 bases from J, with 22 bases between. The CDR3 is 17 residues long. The CDR3: CASSLGGLIDTTDTQYF. In DNA, the CDR3 is TGTGCCAGCAGCCTGGGAGGACTGATCGATACTACAGATACGCAGTATTTT.

CDR3 protein: CASSEDRGRNQPQHF. For the CDR3, the DNA is TGTGCCAGCAGTGAAGACAGGGGCAGGAATCAGCCCCAGCATTTT. V and J are TRBV2 and TRBJ1-5, with TRBD1 identical over 7 bases. V dropped 1 base and J dropped 4; count of bases not matched to a gene: 4. This CDR3 has 15 amino acids. Germline assignment: CDR1 SNHLY and CDR2 FYNNEI.

The chain carries TRBV6-5 and TRBJ1-6; no definite D call. V shed 2 bases and J shed 6 bases, with 14 bases lying between them. Germline-derived CDR1 and CDR2 are MNHEY and SVGAGI. This CDR3 comprises 16 residues. CDR3 sequence reads: CASSYKVQALNSPLHF. The CDR3 bases are TGTGCCAGCAGTTACAAGGTCCAGGCACTTAATTCACCCCTCCACTTT.

V is TRBV5-1 and J is TRBJ1-2; 9 positions match TRBD1. Germline trimming cut 1 base from V and 2 bases from J; bases unmatched to any gene: 6. The germline V gene encodes CDR1 SGHRS and CDR2 YFSETQ. The CDR3 length is 16 residues. CDR3 protein: CASSLWTGESNYGYTF. CDR3 sequence (DNA): TGCGCCAGCAGCTTGTGGACAGGGGAATCAAACTATGGCTACACCTTC. Full variable domain (remainder filled in from reference TRBV5-1 and TRBJ1-2): KAGVTQTPRYLIKTRGQQVTLSCSPISGHRSVSWYQQTPGQGLQFLFEYFSETQRNKGNFPGRFSGRQFSNSRSEMNVSTLELGDSALYLCASSLWTGESNYGYTFGSGTRLTVV.

J is TRBJ2-6 and V is TRBV4-3; a possible D gene is TRBD2 (5 bases). In germline, CDR1 is LGHNA, CDR2 YSLEER. V lost 0 bases to trimming and J lost 4 bases, with 10 bases between them. This CDR3 comprises 16 residues. CDR3 coding DNA: TGCGCCAGCAGCCAAGAGACCCCGGGAGGGGCCAACGTCCTGACTTTC. Translated, it gives CASSQETPGGANVLTF.

The CDR3 protein is CASSLLSGKVGTEAFF. In nucleotides, the CDR3 is TGTGCCAGCAGCTTGTTATCCGGGAAGGTAGGGACTGAAGCTTTCTTT. The chain recombines TRBV7-9 with TRBJ1-1; D remains unclear. The ends were cut back, 3 bases at V and 5 bases at J, with 19 bases in the middle. This CDR3 is 16 amino acids long. CDR1 and CDR2 (germline): SEHNR, FQNEAQ (reference sequence).

V and J are TRBV6-5 and TRBJ1-5, with 8 bases lining up with TRBD1. This CDR3 is built from 13 residues. With V trimmed by 11 bases and J by 6 bases, 9 bases remained unmatched. CDR1 MNHEY and CDR2 SVGAGI come from the germline V gene. CDR3 in amino acids: CAGQTGEAQPQHF. The CDR3 bases are TGTGCCGGCCAGACAGGGGAGGCTCAGCCCCAGCATTTT.

The V gene is TRBV7-2, the J gene TRBJ1-5; the D is unclear. Trimming took off 1 base at V and 5 bases at J, with 6 bases between the two ends. The V gene's germline CDR1 is SGHTA and CDR2 FQGNSA. This CDR3 has 13 residues. CDR3 amino acids: CASSLERDQPQHF. For the CDR3, the DNA is TGTGCCAGCAGCTTAGAGAGGGATCAGCCCCAGCATTTT.